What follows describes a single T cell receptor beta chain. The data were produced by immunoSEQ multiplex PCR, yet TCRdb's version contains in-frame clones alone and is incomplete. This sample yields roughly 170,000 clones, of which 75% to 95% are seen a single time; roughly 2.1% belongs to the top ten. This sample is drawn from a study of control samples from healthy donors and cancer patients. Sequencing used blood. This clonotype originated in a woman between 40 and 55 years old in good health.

CDR3: CASSQSFEAFF. For the CDR3, the DNA is TGTGCCAGCAGCCAAAGTTTCGAAGCTTTCTTT. The gene calls are TRBV3-1 (or the pseudogene TRBV3-2) and TRBJ1-1; D gene unclear. Germline V gene sequence: CDR1 LGHDT, CDR2 YNNKEL (reference sequence). V was cut by 2 bases and J by 8 bases, with 6 bases left in between. The CDR3 runs to 11 residues.